The next 14 T cell receptor beta chains were all read from a single sample in a study of CD8 T cells in ankylosing spondylitis. TCRdb ran MiXCR on the 5' RACE reads and lists one entry per CDR3 protein. The data show 250,000 to 400,000 distinct CDR3 sequences, with roughly 10% seen just once and more than 7% held by the top ten. Sequenced sample: blood, either unsorted or a sorted T cell fraction (not recorded which). All receptors come from a female donor with ankylosing spondylitis or in good health (not recorded which).

The gene calls are TRBV16 and TRBJ2-2; the D is unclear. The CDR3 totals 15 residues. The germline V and J ends were trimmed by 3 bases and 6 bases, with 14 bases remaining between them. The germline CDR1 and CDR2 sequences are KGHSY and FQNENV. CDR3 residues: CASSHNRSIAGELFF. CDR3 bases: TGTGCCAGCAGCCATAACCGTAGCATCGCCGGGGAGCTGTTTTTT.

This clonotype has ten or more counts. V and J are TRBV20-1 and TRBJ1-5, with D possibly matching TRBD1 (5 bases). Between the trimmed V and J ends, which lost 6 bases and 1 base, there was a span of 19 bases. The CDR3 sequence is 16 residues long. CDR1 DFQATT and CDR2 SNEGSKA come from the germline V gene (reference sequence). The CDR3 here is CSARAGGTSSNQPQHF. The CDR3, as DNA: TGCAGTGCGAGGGCGGGGGGGACTTCAAGCAATCAGCCCCAGCATTTT.

In its sample, this clonotype was seen many times. The chain recombines TRBV3-1 with TRBJ1-1, with D possibly matching TRBD1 (5 bases). Germline CDR1 and CDR2: LGHDT and YNNKEL (reference sequence). Trimming removed 1 base at V and 4 bases at J, with 10 bases between. The CDR3 totals 14 residues. CDR3: CASSQGGGSTEAFF. The CDR3 DNA follows: TGTGCCAGCAGCCAAGGGGGGGGTAGCACTGAAGCTTTCTTT.

This clonotype showed up many times. V is TRBV4-3 and J is TRBJ2-3; 9 bases align to TRBD2. Germline CDR1 LGHNA, CDR2 YSLEER. The ends lost 0 bases at V and 2 bases at J; junction bases unmatched: 3. CDR3 length: 16 residues. CDR3 sequence (DNA): TGCGCCAGCAGCCAAGAGCTAGCGGGATACACAGATACGCAGTATTTT. It yields the protein CASSQELAGYTDTQYF.

Comment on this clonotype: This CDR3 is missing its conserved last phenylalanine or tryptophan, likely due to a read error. This chain uses TRBV12-3 or TRBV12-4 with TRBJ2-7, with TRBD1 as a possible D gene (6 bases). V was cut by 6 bases and J by 3 bases, with 9 bases left in between. The CDR3 totals 12 residues. CDR3 DNA: TGTGCCAGCAGCCGGACAGTCTACGAGCAGTACCTC. Translating it yields CASSRTVYEQYL.

This clonotype was seen many times. V is TRBV10-3 and J is TRBJ2-4; 8 nucleotides line up with TRBD1. The CDR3 totals 18 residues. The ends lost 3 bases at V and 0 bases at J; junction bases unmatched: 10. Germline V gene lookup returns CDR1 ENHRY and CDR2 SYGVKD. This CDR3 is CAISETTQGASAKNIQYF. The CDR3 nucleotides read TGTGCCATCAGTGAAACAACCCAGGGGGCTTCAGCCAAAAACATTCAGTACTTC.

This clonotype has ten or more counts. The rearrangement uses TRBV14 and TRBJ2-1; D remains ambiguous. V was pared by 4 bases and J by 7 bases, with 8 bases between. Per germline, CDR1 SGHDN and CDR2 FVKESK. The CDR3 is made up of 12 amino acids. CDR3 nucleotides: TGTGCCAGCAGCCCCCTGGAGAATGAGCAGTTCTTC. Its translation is CASSPLENEQFF.

The rearrangement links TRBV7-9 to TRBJ2-7; D possibly corresponds to TRBD1 (6 bases). This CDR3 spans 14 amino acids. With 5 bases removed from V and 8 bases from J, the gap between germline ends came to 19 bases. The V gene's germline CDR1 is SEHNR and CDR2 FQNEAQ (reference sequence). The DNA for the CDR3 is TGTGCCAGCAGCGGTTCCTACAGGGCCCACCAGCAGTACTTC. Translated, it gives CASSGSYRAHQQYF.

J is TRBJ2-2 and V is TRBV3-1, with D hard to call. V gave up 0 bases and J gave up 1 base, with 9 bases separating them. The germline V gene has CDR1 LGHDT and CDR2 YNNKEL (reference sequence). The CDR3 length is 16 residues. DNA for the CDR3: TGTGCCAGCAGCCAAGAGAAACGAGTGAACACCGGGGAGCTGTTTTTT. Translated: CASSQEKRVNTGELFF.

This clonotype was detected many times. This sequence joins TRBV20-1 and TRBJ2-7; TRBD2 might be the D (5 bases). Trimming took 6 bases from V and 7 from J, leaving 22 bases between them. Germline V gene lookup returns CDR1 DFQATT and CDR2 SNEGSKA (reference sequence). This CDR3 is 14 amino acids long. The CDR3 DNA sequence: TGCAGTGCCCCGAACAGCGGCGTCCTTGGGGAGCAGTACTTC. Translated: CSAPNSGVLGEQYF.

The sample holds many counts of this clonotype. This chain connects TRBV20-1 to TRBJ2-6; D gene uncertain. The CDR3 spans 14 residues. Germline CDR1 DFQATT, CDR2 SNEGSKA (reference sequence). V shed 1 base and J shed 0 bases, with 4 bases lying between them. CDR3 loop: CSARASSGANVLTF. CDR3 DNA sequence: TGCAGTGCTAGAGCCAGCTCTGGGGCCAACGTCCTGACTTTC.

The rearrangement uses TRBV28 and TRBJ1-1; D is unclear. Germline CDR1 MDHEN, CDR2 SYDVKM. The CDR3 sequence is 11 residues long. V was pared by 6 bases and J by 9 bases, with 11 bases between. CDR3 sequence: CASSTKRKAFF. The CDR3 region has the DNA TGTGCCAGCAGCACCAAAAGAAAAGCTTTCTTT. The full variable domain, with the rest looked up from reference TRBV28 and TRBJ1-1, is DVKVTQSSRYLVKRTGEKVFLECVQDMDHENMFWYRQDPGLGLRLIYFSYDVKMKEKGDIPEGYSVSREKKERFSLILESASTNQTSMYLCASSTKRKAFFGQGTRLTVV.

This clonotype was counted many times. This chain uses TRBV20-1 with TRBJ2-1; 7 nucleotides align to TRBD2. The CDR3 runs to 13 residues. Germline CDR1 and CDR2: DFQATT and SNEGSKA (reference sequence). The V gene end was trimmed by 3 bases and the J gene end by 7 bases; junction bases not matched to a gene: 6. The CDR3 spells CSASSGTKNEQFF. The CDR3 DNA is TGCAGTGCTAGCAGCGGGACCAAGAATGAGCAGTTCTTC.

This clonotype was picked up many times. The chain uses TRBV20-1 and TRBJ1-1; D unclear. The germline V and J ends were trimmed by 5 bases and 3 bases, with 19 bases remaining between them. Germline-derived CDR1 and CDR2 are DFQATT and SNEGSKA (reference sequence). The CDR3 loop spans 15 amino acids. DNA of the CDR3: TGCAGTGCTTTAACTCCGACGGTCCGTTACACTGAAGCTTTCTTT. Protein: CSALTPTVRYTEAFF.